Listed below are T cell receptor beta chains from one sample, sequenced in a study of blood T cell repertoires in COVID-19. Sequencing was performed with immunoSEQ multiplex PCR; in TCRdb, only in-frame clones are kept and a portion is missing. The table records 90,000 to 130,000 clones, less than 85% of them present only once. Sequencing used peripheral blood. The receptors originated from a woman in her thirties or forties with acute or convalescent COVID-19. Both conserved end residues are part of each CDR3. Fields, in order: clone size, V gene, J gene, D gene, CDR3 DNA, CDR3 protein. The D gene is left open where the match is weak. The size of a clone is reported for some rows only, either as once, few or many, or as a class for expanded clones.

.	TRBV6-5	TRBJ2-1	.	TGTGCCAGCAGTAGACTAAGGGATGAGCAGTTCTTC	CASSRLRDEQFF
.	TRBV6-2/TRBV6-3	TRBJ1-5	.	TGTGCCAGCAGCGCTTTCAAGGGGATCAGCCAGCCCCAGCATTTT	CASSAFKGISQPQHF
once	TRBV6-5	TRBJ1-6	TRBD1	TGTGCCAGCAGGGATATGGGACAGTCTAATTCACCCCTCCACTTT	CASRDMGQSNSPLHF
.	TRBV19	TRBJ1-5	TRBD1	TGTGCCAGTAGTGGACGCGACAGGGGAGGCAATCAGCCCCAGCATTTT	CASSGRDRGGNQPQHF
.	TRBV5-1	TRBJ2-5	TRBD1	TGCGCCAGCAGCCCGACAGGGGGGGAGACCCAGTACTTC	CASSPTGGETQYF
.	TRBV12-3/TRBV12-4	TRBJ2-2	.	TGTGCCAGCAGTTTCGACAGCACCGGGGAGCTGTTTTTT	CASSFDSTGELFF
.	TRBV5-1	TRBJ1-6	TRBD1	TGCGCCAGCAGCTTATCTATGACAGGGGCTTGGTCACCCCTCCACTTT	CASSLSMTGAWSPLHF
.	TRBV20-1	TRBJ2-5	.	TGCAGCGCTGGGACTCTAAAGACCCAGTACTTC	CSAGTLKTQYF
.	TRBV7-2	TRBJ1-1	.	TGTGCCAGCAGCTTTGCGGCAGGGGCGAACACTGAAGCTTTCTTT	CASSFAAGANTEAFF
once	TRBV7-2	TRBJ2-1	TRBD2	TGTGCCAGCAGCTTAGCGCGACTAGCGGTAGGCGAGCAGTTCTTC	CASSLARLAVGEQFF
.	TRBV5-4	TRBJ1-6	.	TGTGCCAGCAGCTTGGGGCCGAATTCACCCCTCCACTTT	CASSLGPNSPLHF
few	TRBV6-5	TRBJ2-7	.	TGTGCCAGCAGCCACGACAGCGTTGGGACCTACGAGCAGTACTTC	CASSHDSVGTYEQYF
.	TRBV3-1/TRBV3-2	TRBJ2-3	TRBD2	TGTGCCAGCAGCCAAGCGGGACTAGCGGGGGGTTCGACAGATACGCAGTATTTT	CASSQAGLAGGSTDTQYF
.	TRBV11-1	TRBJ1-4	TRBD1	TGTGCCAGCAGCACAGGACAGGGGGACGGTGAAAAACTGTTTTTT	CASSTGQGDGEKLFF
few	TRBV28	TRBJ1-4	.	TGTGCCAGCCTACCTGGGGGGGCGGGAGGCAAACTGTTTTTT	CASLPGGAGGKLFF
.	TRBV5-4	TRBJ1-3	TRBD1	TGTGCCAGCAGCAAGGGGGGGACAGGGTTATCGTTGGGAAACACCATATATTTT	CASSKGGTGLSLGNTIYF
few	TRBV3-1/TRBV3-2	TRBJ1-6	.	TGTGCCAGCAGCCAAGATCTATTTTCACCCCTCCACTTT	CASSQDLFSPLHF
.	TRBV11-1	TRBJ2-3	TRBD2	TGTGCCAGCAGCTCGACTAGCGGGGGGGTTCTTACGCAGTATTTT	CASSSTSGGVLTQYF